This T cell receptor beta chain stems from a study of CD8 T cells in ankylosing spondylitis. Whole-study findings and limits: Those disease-linked clones were CD8+; they were also relatively rare in peripheral blood. A TCR beta motif of 7 or 8 highly homologous variants appeared characteristic of ankylosing spondylitis blood. According to the report, clones linked to the disease were significantly enriched in matched synovial fluid samples taken from ankylosing spondylitis patients. Earlier authors reported some of these motif variants in reactive arthritis synovial fluid and blood.

This clonotype appeared a few times. The antigen is not known. The V end lost 0 bases, the J end lost 4 bases, and 11 bases lay between the germline ends. There are 15 residues in the CDR3. Germline lookup yields CDR1 SGHRS and CDR2 YFSETQ. Generation of TCR beta libraries employed quantitative 5'-RACE incorporating molecular barcodes. Using its own MiXCR run on the 5' RACE reads, TCRdb lists one record per CDR3 protein. This sample has some 840,000 distinct CDR3 sequences; 12% occur once, and the top ten carry just over 0.5%. The chain combines TRBV5-1 with TRBJ1-5; D is undetermined. The TCR was taken from a male donor with ankylosing spondylitis. The sequenced material came from blood, either unsorted or a sorted T cell fraction (not recorded which). The CDR3 region has the DNA TGCGCCAGCAGCTTGGACGGTCAGCTTAATCAGCCCCAGCATTTT. Protein product: CASSLDGQLNQPQHF.